A single sample gave rise to the 14 T cell receptor beta chains below, sequenced in a study of CXCR3-negative and CXCR3-positive naive CD8 T cells. Via 5' RACE with UMI labels, TRB cDNA libraries were prepared. TCRdb reanalyzed the 5' RACE reads, giving one entry per CDR3 protein sequence and no DNA. The specimen's table records about 5,800 distinct CDR3 sequences. Input material: naive CXCR3- CD8+ T cells from blood. Indicated subset: CD45RO-CCR7+CD27+CD95- naive CD8+ T cells lacking CXCR3 (TNR3-). These receptor sequences come from a human donor in good health. Some clones in this sample may be carry-over from other donors' samples.

This clonotype registers medium-sized by frequency. J is TRBJ2-3 and V is TRBV29-1; as DNA is missing, the TRBD2 call by TCRdb cannot be tested. The germline V gene has CDR1 SQVTM and CDR2 ANQGSEA. The CDR3 is made up of 15 amino acids. The CDR3 reads CSVSAGGRDTDTQYF.

Its frequency marks this clonotype as medium-sized. The chain joins TRBV5-5 to TRBJ2-3; TCRdb lists TRBD2, though no DNA is available to test this call. The germline gives CDR1 SGHKS, CDR2 YYEKEE (reference sequence). The CDR3 is made up of 17 amino acids. CDR3 loop: CASSFRLAGAQGDTQYF.

J is TRBJ1-2 and V is TRBV19. The length of the CDR3 is 14 residues. Germline V gives CDR1 LNHDA, CDR2 SQIVND (reference sequence). CDR3 in amino acids: CASNEGSLGSGYTF.

This clonotype ranks as medium-sized (0.01 to 0.1%) in terms of frequency. This rearrangement joins TRBV2 to TRBJ2-3; TCRdb calls TRBD1, which cannot be checked without DNA. Germline V gene data show CDR1 as SNHLY and CDR2 as FYNNEI. The CDR3 runs to 16 residues. This chain's CDR3 is CACVPGAEEGADTQYF. Together with reference TRBV2 and TRBJ2-3, the CDR3 gives the full variable domain: EPEVTQTPSHQVTQMGQEVILRCVPISNHLYFYWYRQILGQKVEFLVSFYNNEISEKSEIFDDQFSVERPDGSNFTLKIRSTKLEDSAMYFCACVPGAEEGADTQYFGPGTRLTVL.

This clonotype ranks as medium-sized in terms of frequency. The V gene is TRBV6-6, the J gene TRBJ1-4. CDR3 length equals 15 residues. Germline V gives CDR1 MNHNY, CDR2 SVGAGI (reference sequence). This chain's CDR3 is CASRVRDSPGEKLFF.

This clonotype is classed as medium-sized by frequency. J is TRBJ2-7 and V is TRBV3-1; TCRdb outputs TRBD1, but without DNA this stays unchecked. The CDR3 sequence is 14 residues long. From germline, CDR1 is LGHDT and CDR2 YNNKEL (reference sequence). The chain's CDR3 is CASSQDRGSYEQYF.

By frequency, this clonotype registers medium-sized. The rearrangement links TRBV5-1 to TRBJ1-2; lacking DNA, the TRBD1 call made by TCRdb goes unchecked. CDR1 and CDR2 from the germline V gene are SGHRS and YFSETQ. The CDR3 is 15 amino acids. The CDR3 reads CASSPTGQGAYGYTF.

V is TRBV6-6 and J is TRBJ1-1. There are 13 residues in the CDR3. Per the germline V gene, CDR1 is MNHNY and CDR2 is SVGAGI (reference sequence). The CDR3 region is CASIPRGVTEAFF.

This clonotype is classed as medium-sized by frequency. The chain combines TRBV5-1 with TRBJ2-1. The germline CDR1 and CDR2 sequences are SGHRS and YFSETQ. This CDR3 spans 11 amino acids. CDR3 loop: CASSLSNEQFF.

The CDR3: CASSSTAREAFF. The chain joins TRBV5-1 to TRBJ1-1. Germline assignment: CDR1 SGHRS and CDR2 YFSETQ. The length of the CDR3 is 12 residues.

J is TRBJ2-2 and V is TRBV3-1; the D call from TCRdb, TRBD2, cannot be confirmed without DNA. The CDR3 has 15 residues. Germline assignment: CDR1 LGHDT and CDR2 YNNKEL (reference sequence). The CDR3: CASSRLVSNTGELFF. Full variable domain (outside the CDR3, taken from reference TRBV3-1 and TRBJ2-2): DTAVSQTPKYLVTQMGNDKSIKCEQNLGHDTMYWYKQDSKKFLKIMFSYNNKELIINETVPNRFSPKSPDKAHLNLHINSLELGDSAVYFCASSRLVSNTGELFFGEGSRLTVL.

The chain recombines TRBV5-1 with TRBJ2-5; the TCRdb call, TRBD2, lacks DNA for checking. There are 16 residues in the CDR3. Per germline, CDR1 SGHRS and CDR2 YFSETQ. CDR3 sequence reads: CASSLAPSGPQETQYF.

V gene TRBV5-5 combines with J gene TRBJ1-5; TCRdb gives TRBD1 as the D gene, but with no DNA this cannot be confirmed. The CDR3 is 16 residues long. In germline, CDR1 is SGHKS, CDR2 YYEKEE (reference sequence). The CDR3 sequence is CASSLEGREWEQPQHF.

The chain joins TRBV7-8 to TRBJ2-5; checking the TCRdb D call of TRBD2 is not possible without DNA. CDR1 SGHVS and CDR2 FQNEAQ come from the germline V gene. The CDR3 totals 15 residues. Here the CDR3 reads CASSIVAGGQETQYF.